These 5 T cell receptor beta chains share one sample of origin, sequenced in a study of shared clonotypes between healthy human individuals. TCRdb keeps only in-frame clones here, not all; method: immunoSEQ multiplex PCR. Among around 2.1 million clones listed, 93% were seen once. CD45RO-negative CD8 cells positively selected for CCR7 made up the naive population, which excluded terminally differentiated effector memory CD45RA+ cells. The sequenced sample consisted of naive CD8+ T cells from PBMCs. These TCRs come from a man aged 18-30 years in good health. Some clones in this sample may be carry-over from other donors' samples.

The CDR3 region is CASSFDNQETQYF. In DNA, the CDR3 is TGTGCCAGCAGCTTCGACAACCAAGAGACCCAGTACTTC. The chain carries TRBV7-9 and TRBJ2-5; no firm D call. The CDR3 runs to 13 residues. Per the germline V gene, CDR1 is SEHNR and CDR2 is FQNEAQ (reference sequence). V was cut by 3 bases and J by 0 bases, with 5 bases left in between.

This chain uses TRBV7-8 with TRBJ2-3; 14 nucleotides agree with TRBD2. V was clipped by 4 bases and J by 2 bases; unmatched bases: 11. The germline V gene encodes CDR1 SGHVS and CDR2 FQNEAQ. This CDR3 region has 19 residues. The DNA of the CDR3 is TGTGCCAGCAGCTCGAAGACTAGCGGGAGGGCCGGGCACACAGATACGCAGTATTTT. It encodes CASSSKTSGRAGHTDTQYF.

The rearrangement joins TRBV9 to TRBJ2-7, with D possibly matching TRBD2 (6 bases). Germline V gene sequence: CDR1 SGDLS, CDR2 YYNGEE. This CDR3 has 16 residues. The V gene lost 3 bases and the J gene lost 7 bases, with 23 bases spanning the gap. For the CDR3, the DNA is TGTGCCAGCAGCGGGCACTTAGGGGCCCCCGGGAGTGAGCAGTACTTC. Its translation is CASSGHLGAPGSEQYF. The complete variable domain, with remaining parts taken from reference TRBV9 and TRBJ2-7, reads DSGVTQTPKHLITATGQRVTLRCSPRSGDLSVYWYQQSLDQGLQFLIQYYNGEERAKGNILERFSAQQFPDLHSELNLSSLELGDSALYFCASSGHLGAPGSEQYFGPGTRLTVT.

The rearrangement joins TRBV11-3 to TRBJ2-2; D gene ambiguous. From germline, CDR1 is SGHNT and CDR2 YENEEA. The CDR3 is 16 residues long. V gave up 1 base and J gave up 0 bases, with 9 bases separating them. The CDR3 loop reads CASSLGAGSNTGELFF. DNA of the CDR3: TGTGCCAGCAGCTTAGGAGCAGGCTCGAACACCGGGGAGCTGTTTTTT. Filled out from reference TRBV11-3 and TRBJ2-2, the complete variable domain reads EAGVVQSPRYKIIEKKQPVAFWCNPISGHNTLYWYLQNLGQGPELLIRYENEEAVDDSQLPKDRFSAERLKGVDSTLKIQPAELGDSAVYLCASSLGAGSNTGELFFGEGSRLTVL.

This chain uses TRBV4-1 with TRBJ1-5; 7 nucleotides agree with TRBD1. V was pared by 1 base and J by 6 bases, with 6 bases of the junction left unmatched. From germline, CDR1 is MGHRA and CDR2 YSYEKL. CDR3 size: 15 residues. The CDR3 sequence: CASSQGDREGQPQHF. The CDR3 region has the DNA TGCGCCAGCAGCCAAGGTGACAGGGAAGGTCAGCCCCAGCATTTT.